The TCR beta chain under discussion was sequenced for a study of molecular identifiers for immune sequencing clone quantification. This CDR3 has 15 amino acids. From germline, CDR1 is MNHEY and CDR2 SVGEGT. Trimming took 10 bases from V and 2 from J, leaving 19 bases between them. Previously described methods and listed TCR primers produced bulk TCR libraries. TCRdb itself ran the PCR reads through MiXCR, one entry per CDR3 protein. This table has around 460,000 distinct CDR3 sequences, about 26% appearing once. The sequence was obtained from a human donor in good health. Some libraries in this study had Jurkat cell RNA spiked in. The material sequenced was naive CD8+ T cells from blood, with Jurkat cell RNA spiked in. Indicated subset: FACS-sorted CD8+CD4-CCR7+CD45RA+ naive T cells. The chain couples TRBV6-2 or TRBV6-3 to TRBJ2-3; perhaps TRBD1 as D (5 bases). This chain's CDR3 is CATPTPDSITDTQYF. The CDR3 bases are TGTGCCACCCCAACCCCTGACAGTATCACAGATACGCAGTATTTT.